These T cell receptor beta chains were read from a single sample in a study of T cell repertoires in cytomegalovirus infection. A single record per CDR3 protein comes from TCRdb applying MiXCR to the reads. The profile shows fewer than 200,000 distinct CDR3 sequences, less than 25% of them singletons. These receptors' antigens are unknown. The sample here was CD8+ T cells from cultured PBMCs, taken from culture after CMV antigen stimulation. These receptors were taken from a human donor in good health (CMV status not recorded). Some clones in this sample may be carry-over from other donors' samples. Both conserved end residues are part of each CDR3. Fields, in order: clone size, J gene, V gene, D gene, CDR3 length, CDR3 protein, CDR3 DNA. A D gene is named only where the DNA matches it firmly. Not all rows give a size; the values are once, few, many and, for expanded clones, a class.

>few|TRBJ2-3|TRBV7-2|TRBD2|11
CVASGEDTQYF
TGTGTAGCTAGCGGTGAAGATACGCAGTATTTT
>few|TRBJ1-2|TRBV7-8|.|16
CASSHERGPSNYGYTF
TGTGCCAGCAGCCACGAGAGGGGACCGTCTAACTATGGCTACACCTTC
>.|TRBJ2-5|TRBV7-8|TRBD2|17
CASSLYSGGRGQETQYF
TGTGCCAGCAGCTTATATAGCGGGGGGCGGGGGCAAGAGACCCAGTACTTC
>.|TRBJ2-2|TRBV19|TRBD2|16
CASSQTRLAGVGELFF
TGTGCCAGCTCTCAAACCAGACTAGCGGGAGTAGGGGAGCTGTTTTTT
>few|TRBJ1-1|TRBV28|.|12
CASSTQGSEAFF
TGTGCCAGCAGTACACAGGGTTCTGAAGCTTTCTTT
>.|TRBJ2-1|TRBV7-9|.|13
CASSSGTDNEQFF
TGTGCCAGCAGTTCCGGGACTGACAATGAGCAGTTCTTC
>.|TRBJ2-7|TRBV6-2/TRBV6-3|.|12
CASRGRIGEQYF
TGTGCCAGTCGGGGGAGGATTGGCGAGCAGTACTTC
>.|TRBJ1-1|TRBV11-2|.|15
CASSLNRGGETEAFF
TGTGCCAGCAGCTTAAATCGTGGGGGTGAAACTGAAGCTTTCTTT
>.|TRBJ1-1|TRBV7-2|.|15
CASSLRGGRDTEAFF
TGTGCCAGCAGCTTACGGGGGGGCAGGGACACTGAAGCTTTCTTT
>.|TRBJ1-2|TRBV19|.|14
CASSIGGDNYGYTF
TGTGCCAGTAGTATCGGCGGGGATAACTATGGCTACACCTTC
>.|TRBJ2-2|TRBV12-3/TRBV12-4|TRBD1|16
CASSPTRGRGTGELFF
TGTGCCAGCAGTCCCACTAGGGGGCGAGGCACCGGGGAGCTGTTTTTT
>.|TRBJ1-6|TRBV4-1|TRBD1|17
CASNRQGPSSYNSPLHF
TGCGCCAGCAACCGACAGGGCCCTAGCTCCTATAATTCACCCCTCCACTTT
>.|TRBJ1-6|TRBV20-1|.|17
CSARDRGRGSYNSPLHF
TGCAGTGCTAGAGATCGGGGAAGGGGCTCCTATAATTCACCCCTCCACTTT
>few|TRBJ1-1|TRBV27|.|14
CASRINPLNTEAFF
TGTGCCAGCAGAATCAATCCTCTGAACACTGAAGCTTTCTTT
>.|TRBJ2-3|TRBV12-3/TRBV12-4|.|14
CASSFGGPTDTQYF
TGTGCCAGCAGTTTCGGGGGGCCGACAGATACGCAGTATTTT
>.|TRBJ2-1|TRBV14|TRBD2|16
CASSSLTSGGAEEQFF
TGTGCCAGCAGCTCCCTGACTAGCGGGGGGGCGGAAGAGCAGTTCTTC
>.|TRBJ1-6|TRBV6-5|.|15
CASSYGAGKGSPLHF
TGTGCCAGCAGTTATGGGGCAGGGAAGGGTTCACCCCTCCACTTT
>.|TRBJ1-2|TRBV9|.|12
CASRSEVYGYTF
TGTGCCAGCCGGTCGGAGGTGTATGGCTACACCTTC
>.|TRBJ1-5|TRBV7-2|.|16
CASSLGVSYSNQPQHF
TGTGCCAGCAGCTTAGGGGTTTCCTATAGCAATCAGCCCCAGCATTTT
>.|TRBJ2-2|TRBV7-2|.|14
CASSLVGPTGELFF
TGTGCCAGCAGCTTAGTCGGCCCGACCGGGGAGCTGTTTTTT
>few|TRBJ1-2|TRBV19|.|12
CASIGSLGGYTF
TGTGCCAGTATAGGGAGTCTGGGTGGCTACACCTTC
>.|TRBJ1-1|TRBV4-1|.|12
CASSQPGIEAFF
TGCGCCAGCAGCCAACCGGGGATTGAAGCTTTCTTT
>.|TRBJ2-5|TRBV7-6|.|13
CASSTAVQETQYF
TGTGCTAGCAGCACCGCGGTGCAAGAGACCCAGTACTTC
>few|TRBJ2-5|TRBV7-8|TRBD2|15
CASSLIGGSRETQYF
TGTGCCAGCAGCTTAATCGGGGGGTCGAGGGAGACCCAGTACTTC
>.|TRBJ2-1|TRBV7-8|.|13
CASSVHRANEQFF
TGTGCCAGCAGCGTACACAGAGCCAATGAGCAGTTCTTC
>.|TRBJ1-2|TRBV7-2|.|14
CASSFPGVTYGYTF
TGTGCCAGCAGCTTCCCCGGGGTTACCTATGGCTACACCTTC
>many|TRBJ1-5|TRBV9|.|14
CASSQTGSNQPQHF
TGTGCCAGCAGCCAAACAGGGAGCAATCAGCCCCAGCATTTT
>.|TRBJ1-2|TRBV10-3|TRBD1|17
CAISDPGQGGYDYGYTF
TGTGCCATCAGTGATCCGGGACAGGGGGGGTACGACTATGGCTACACCTTC
>.|TRBJ1-1|TRBV27|.|14
CASSLSRVNTEAFF
TGTGCCAGCAGTTTATCACGGGTAAACACTGAAGCTTTCTTT
>once|TRBJ1-1|TRBV12-3/TRBV12-4|.|17
CASSGTGETVKNTEAFF
TGTGCCAGCAGTGGTACTGGAGAGACAGTCAAGAACACTGAAGCTTTCTTT